A selection of T cell receptor beta chains follows, all from one sample in a study of technical replicates of blood from a few donors. TCRdb's copy holds only in-frame clones and misses some; the assay was immunoSEQ multiplex PCR. The table records about 73,000 clones, 90% to 95% of them present only once. Material: PBMCs. These TCRs come from a human donor in good health. Some clones in this sample may be carry-over from other donors' samples. Each CDR3 is given with its conserved first and last residue. D genes are given only for firm matches. For some rows the clone size is stated as once, few or many, or as a class when expanded; others skip it.

J	D	size	V	CDR3	DNA
TRBJ2-7	-	-	TRBV7-2	CASSPSRAVRYEQYF	TGTGCCAGCAGCCCTAGCCGAGCTGTGAGATACGAGCAGTACTTC
TRBJ2-1	TRBD2	once	TRBV19	CASSEGSGGLRDEQFF	TGTGCCAGTAGTGAGGGTAGCGGGGGGCTGAGAGATGAGCAGTTCTTC
TRBJ2-7	TRBD1	-	TRBV27	CASSRGGFGQDYEQYF	TGTGCCAGCAGCCGAGGAGGATTCGGACAGGACTACGAGCAGTACTTC
TRBJ2-5	-	-	TRBV9	CASSRGQETQYF	TGTGCCAGCAGCAGGGGCCAAGAGACCCAGTACTTC
TRBJ1-1	-	-	TRBV18	CASSPDRLNTEAFF	TGTGCCAGCTCCCCAGACAGGCTGAACACTGAAGCTTTCTTT
TRBJ1-1	TRBD1	-	TRBV10-3	CAISEGQGATEAFF	TGTGCCATCAGTGAGGGACAGGGGGCAACTGAAGCTTTCTTT
TRBJ1-2	TRBD1	few	TRBV6-5	CASSDRGLGYGYTF	TGTGCCAGCTCGGACAGGGGACTTGGCTATGGCTACACCTTC
TRBJ1-2	TRBD1	-	TRBV5-5	CASSLAVVTGVSANYGYTF	TGTGCCAGCAGCTTGGCAGTTGTGACAGGGGTATCAGCTAACTATGGCTACACCTTC
TRBJ2-7	TRBD2	few	TRBV2	CASSGPGLAANYEQYF	TGTGCCAGCAGTGGCCCGGGGCTAGCGGCAAACTACGAGCAGTACTTC
TRBJ1-3	-	-	TRBV11-2	CASNPLGARGSGNTIYF	TGTGCCAGCAACCCTCTTGGAGCAAGAGGTTCTGGAAACACCATATATTTT
TRBJ2-3	TRBD2	-	TRBV19	CASSPREASIDTQYF	TGTGCCAGTAGTCCGCGGGAGGCCAGTATAGATACGCAGTATTTT
TRBJ2-3	-	-	TRBV30	CAWSRGRSTDTQYF	TGTGCCTGGAGTCGCGGGCGTAGCACAGATACGCAGTATTTT
TRBJ1-1	-	-	TRBV2	CASIARGHNTEAFF	TGTGCCAGCATAGCCAGGGGACACAACACTGAAGCTTTCTTT
TRBJ1-1	-	-	TRBV30	CAWISGRMNTEAFF	TGTGCCTGGATATCAGGGCGCATGAACACTGAAGCTTTCTTT
TRBJ1-2	-	-	TRBV19	CATTNRVGANYGYTF	TGTGCCACTACAAACAGGGTCGGGGCTAACTATGGCTACACCTTC
TRBJ1-5	-	-	TRBV7-9	CASSLDRGKQPQHF	TGTGCCAGCAGCTTAGATAGGGGTAAACAGCCCCAGCATTTT
TRBJ1-4	-	-	TRBV6-6	CASSYSAEVWEKLFF	TGTGCCAGCAGTTACTCTGCGGAAGTTTGGGAAAAACTGTTTTTT
TRBJ1-2	-	once	TRBV2	CASSEAGFSYGYTF	TGTGCCAGCAGTGAGGCAGGTTTCTCCTATGGCTACACCTTC
TRBJ1-2	TRBD1	-	TRBV6-4	CASRDRGGSRVYGYTF	TGTGCCAGCAGGGACAGGGGTGGCAGTAGAGTCTATGGCTACACCTTC
TRBJ2-1	-	-	TRBV4-3	CASSQTTDYNEQFF	TGCGCCAGCAGCCAAACGACAGACTACAATGAGCAGTTCTTC
TRBJ1-5	-	-	TRBV14	CASSQGTGNQPQHF	TGTGCCAGCAGCCAAGGTACGGGAAATCAGCCCCAGCATTTT
TRBJ2-7	-	few	TRBV5-8	CASSLWRDEQYF	TGTGCCAGCAGCTTGTGGCGGGACGAGCAGTACTTC
TRBJ1-6	-	-	TRBV27	CASSLRRTDLSPLHF	TGTGCCAGCAGTTTAAGGAGGACAGACCTATCACCCCTCCACTTT
TRBJ2-7	-	-	TRBV5-4	CASSLPGVSYEQYF	TGTGCCAGCAGCTTACCGGGGGTCTCCTACGAGCAGTACTTC
TRBJ2-1	TRBD1	-	TRBV6-1	CASSEGQGAYNEQFF	TGTGCCAGCAGTGAAGGGCAGGGGGCTTACAATGAGCAGTTCTTC
TRBJ1-1	-	-	TRBV5-5	CASSSARGDGTEAFF	TGTGCCAGCAGCTCGGCCCGCGGGGATGGCACTGAAGCTTTCTTT
TRBJ2-1	TRBD1	-	TRBV6-6	CASSPTGTGDSNEQFF	TGTGCCAGCAGTCCTACAGGGACAGGGGATAGCAATGAGCAGTTCTTC
TRBJ1-3	-	-	TRBV7-8	CASSLVGSGDSGNTIYF	TGTGCCAGCAGCTTAGTCGGATCGGGAGACTCTGGAAACACCATATATTTT
TRBJ2-7	-	-	TRBV7-8	CASSEAGYEQYF	TGTGCCAGCAGCGAGGCAGGGTACGAGCAGTACTTC
TRBJ1-1	TRBD1	-	TRBV6-5	CASSRTDRGNTEAFF	TGTGCCAGCAGTCGCACCGACAGGGGAAACACTGAAGCTTTCTTT
TRBJ1-1	-	-	TRBV5-4	CASSLRANTEAFF	TGTGCCAGCAGCCTCAGGGCGAACACTGAAGCTTTCTTT
TRBJ1-2	-	-	TRBV28	CASSRQAGGYGYTF	TGTGCCAGCAGTAGACAGGCTGGTGGCTATGGCTACACCTTC
TRBJ1-1	-	-	TRBV6-5	CASSYSFGFMNTEAFF	TGTGCCAGCAGTTACAGTTTCGGTTTTATGAACACTGAAGCTTTCTTT